This TCR beta chain comes out of a study of blood T cell repertoires in COVID-19 (dated by TCRdb to 2020 to 2021). In the study overall: Samples covering the acute and convalescent phases of COVID-19 were provided by collaborators in the United States, Italy and Spain. Where available, HLA class I and class II types were taken from metadata supplied by the sample provider and were not determined by assay-based typing. A de-identified subject ID, COVID-19 status, age in years and sex were almost always included in the sample metadata. Subjects who had been exposed to COVID-19, were actively infected with it, or had recovered from it provided the deeply sampled blood TCRbeta repertoires that made up the dataset. The samples were drawn from the first 160 participants of the ongoing ImmuneRACE study and from some 1,300 subjects provided by 6 global collaborators. The material from the prospective study consisted of cDNA or gDNA derived from T cells, B-cell-depleted T cells, or PBMCs. The repertoires were released in a freely available public database intended as a resource for research on the immune response to SARS-CoV-2.

Of note for this clone: The antigen it binds to is not known. Base qualities are not provided; no much larger clone lies one nucleotide away.

The collaborating institutions used their own protocols to collect whole blood in K2EDTA tubes. For TCRbeta analysis, collaborators shipped samples as frozen whole blood, isolated PBMCs, or DNA extracted from either of those sample types. The immunoSEQ Assay, a bias-controlled multiplex PCR, was used to amplify TCRbeta CDR3 regions from genomic DNA. In the original analysis: Nucleated cell counts per sample were estimated from amplification of reference gene primers within the assay. Sequence reads were collapsed and filtered to measure the absolute abundance of every unique TCRbeta CDR3 rearrangement. For each sample, productive Simpson clonality was calculated as the square root of Simpson's diversity index over productive rearrangements. In TCRdb, the immuneACCESS table is reduced to in-frame sequences with V and J assigned. These tables do not hold every clone; where another copy was compared, an unresolved V gene accounts for under half, and the others remain unexplained. Clone size and V and J calls were adopted from that table, with D and trimming inferred from the DNA. This sample lists 130,000 or so clones; approximately 88% were detected once. The ten most abundant clones make up over 9.5% of the sample.

According to the germline V gene, CDR1 reads SGHRS and CDR2 reads YFSETQ. Trimming takes 9 bases off V and 0 bases off J; junction bases not matched to a gene: 9. Reading from cysteine to phenylalanine, the CDR3 counts 15 amino acids. Only CDR3 DNA remains: 45 bases, in frame from the first base. The paper as a whole reports these results and caveats: Clinical and demographic metadata were provided uncurated, with the amount varying by source and participant.

The source material was peripheral blood. In this chain, TRBV5-1 is recombined with TRBJ2-1; TRBD2 aligns with 7 central bases. This clonotype was sampled from a man aged 55 to 70 with active or convalescent COVID-19. The DNA sequence is given as TGCGCCACCCGGCTCGGCGGGAGCTCCTACAATGAGCAGTTCTTC. This sequence encodes CATRLGGSSYNEQFF. Extended through the reference TRBV5-1 and TRBJ2-1 proteins, this CDR3 yields the full variable domain: KAGVTQTPRYLIKTRGQQVTLSCSPISGHRSVSWYQQTPGQGLQFLFEYFSETQRNKGNFPGRFSGRQFSNSRSEMNVSTLELGDSALYLCATRLGGSSYNEQFFGPGTRLTVL.